This TCR beta chain originates from a study of cytomegalovirus exposure and HLA in healthy donors. Turning to the study itself: Among about 179 million T cells, an earlier analysis found 117 million unique TCR beta sequences. Study-wide findings and caveats: Previously analyzed data showed that most TCR beta V segments were productive at a frequency of about 90% or about 30%. With later analysis, a missense DCLRE1C variant became linked to TCR beta V- and J-gene trimming.

At sampling all donors were nominally healthy, likely with unrecorded immune exposures. The germline gives CDR1 SGDLS, CDR2 YYNGEE. The length of the CDR3 is 15 residues. V lost 0 bases and J 2 bases, leaving 11 bases between the germline ends. In regard to this clone: Its antigen remains unknown.

It was with 60 Vbeta and 13 Jbeta primers that the PCR ran. Here immunoSEQ multiplex PCR was the method, and the copy in TCRdb shows in-frame clones only, minus some. The sample records roughly 44,000 clones, over 70% being singletons. This sequence originates from a middle-aged man in good health and CMV-seronegative. Sequenced sample: PBMCs. The genes are TRBV9 and TRBJ2-5; a possible D gene is TRBD1 (7 bases). The CDR3: CASSVVQGGQETQYF. The CDR3 coding sequence is TGTGCCAGCAGCGTAGTTCAGGGGGGACAAGAGACCCAGTACTTC.